This entry lists 22 T cell receptor beta chains sequenced from one sample in a study of healthy donors' naive CD4 and CD8 T cells. TCR libraries were built from approximately 0.55 ug of total RNA by linear amplification. MiXCR, applied by TCRdb to the reads, yields one record per CDR3 protein. The sample comprises some 190,000 distinct CDR3 sequences, under 85% of which are singletons, and about 2.3% rests with the top ten. Sequencing was performed on naive CD4+ and CD8+ T cells sorted from blood, pooled from several donors. All receptors come from a pool of human donors in good health; the sample pools cells from several healthy donors.

The chain combines TRBV27 with TRBJ2-7, with D unclear. Per the germline V gene, CDR1 is MNHEY and CDR2 is SMNVEV (reference sequence). The CDR3 sequence is 14 residues long. Trimming stripped 3 bases from V and 2 bases from J, with 11 bases between. CDR3 sequence reads: CASSLTLAPYEQYF. CDR3 coding DNA: TGTGCCAGCAGTTTGACCCTCGCCCCCTACGAGCAGTACTTC.

There are a few counts of this clonotype. This chain connects TRBV19 to TRBJ1-1, with D unresolved. From germline, CDR1 is LNHDA and CDR2 SQIVND (reference sequence). The CDR3 extends over 13 amino acids. V was trimmed by 4 bases and J by 4 bases, leaving 10 bases between them. CDR3 DNA sequence: TGTGCCAGTAGTACGGGCTTGGGCACTGAAGCTTTCTTT. Protein product: CASSTGLGTEAFF.

The V and J genes are TRBV27 and TRBJ1-1; D call uncertain. Trimming took 5 bases from V and 0 from J, leaving 10 bases between them. This CDR3 is 14 amino acids long. Looked up from germline, CDR1 is MNHEY and CDR2 is SMNVEV (reference sequence). The CDR3: CASSVGTLNTEAFF. DNA for the CDR3: TGTGCCAGCAGTGTGGGAACTCTGAACACTGAAGCTTTCTTT.

V is TRBV6-5 and J is TRBJ1-1, with a possible D match to TRBD1 (6 bases). The germline V gene encodes CDR1 MNHEY and CDR2 SVGAGI. The CDR3 consists of 14 residues. Trimming cost V 5 bases and J 1 base, with 11 bases left between them. CDR3 sequence reads: CASSVDRRNTEAFF. The CDR3 DNA reads TGTGCCAGCAGTGTAGACAGGCGGAACACTGAAGCTTTCTTT.

The V and J genes are TRBV18 and TRBJ1-2; perhaps TRBD1 as D (6 bases). This CDR3 region has 14 residues. Trimming took off 5 bases at V and 3 bases at J, with 13 bases between the two ends. Per the germline V gene, CDR1 is KGHSH and CDR2 is LQKENI. CDR3 amino acids: CASSSKQGDYGYTF. The DNA of the CDR3 is TGTGCCAGCTCATCTAAACAGGGTGACTATGGCTACACCTTC.

This sequence joins TRBV29-1 and TRBJ2-6; 9 positions match TRBD1. The V gene's germline CDR1 is SQVTM and CDR2 ANQGSEA. The trim removed 7 bases at V and 3 bases at J, leaving 7 bases unmatched. This CDR3 has 15 residues. The CDR3 bases are TGCAGCGCTTGGGACAGGGCTGGTGGGGCCAACGTCCTGACTTTC. It encodes CSAWDRAGGANVLTF. The variable domain in full, with the rest retrieved from reference TRBV29-1 and TRBJ2-6, is SAVISQKPSRDICQRGTSLTIQCQVDSQVTMMFWYRQQPGQSLTLIATANQGSEATYESGFVIDKFPISRPNLTFSTLTVSNMSPEDSSIYLCSAWDRAGGANVLTFGAGSRLTVL.

The chain uses TRBV29-1 and TRBJ2-5; TRBD2 is a possible D gene (6 bases). In germline, CDR1 is SQVTM, CDR2 ANQGSEA. Deletions cut 4 bases from V and 2 bases from J, with 8 bases between. This CDR3 contains 12 residues. The CDR3 DNA reads as TGCAGCGTTGCTAGCGCACAAGAGACCCAGTACTTC. It is translated as CSVASAQETQYF.

This clonotype came up a few times. V is TRBV29-1 and J is TRBJ1-1, with 9 bases identical to TRBD1. The ends lost 6 bases at V and 1 base at J; junction bases unmatched: 3. The CDR3 contains 13 residues. The germline V gene has CDR1 SQVTM and CDR2 ANQGSEA. CDR3 in DNA: TGCAGCGTCGACAGGGGGAAGAACACTGAAGCTTTCTTT. Residues: CSVDRGKNTEAFF.

As regards this clonotype: One end of the junction does not line up with germline, which may come from a read error. This chain uses TRBV30 with TRBJ2-5; D is perhaps TRBD1 or TRBD2 (6 bases each). This CDR3 region has 12 residues. The germline V gene has CDR1 GTSNPN and CDR2 SVGIG (reference sequence). CDR3 sequence (DNA): TGTGCCTGGAACAGGGACTTAGAGGCCCAGTACTTC. Its protein product is CAWNRDLEAQYF.

The chain couples TRBV2 to TRBJ2-7, with 7 nucleotides matching TRBD1. J lost 5 bases, V lost 4 bases, and 11 bases had no gene match. Looked up from germline, CDR1 is SNHLY and CDR2 is FYNNEI. The CDR3 contains 15 residues. CDR3 in DNA: TGTGCCAGCAGTGTGAGACAGGGTATTGACAACGAGCAGTACTTC. Translated, it gives CASSVRQGIDNEQYF.

V usage is TRBV6-1 and J usage is TRBJ2-7, with TRBD1 matching over 9 bases. The junction had 10 bases not matched to a gene; V was cut back by 6 bases and J by 4 bases. Germline CDR1 reads MNHNS; CDR2 reads SASEGT. This CDR3 spans 15 amino acids. The CDR3 reads CASSRPGTGIYEQYF. CDR3 in DNA: TGTGCCAGCAGCCGACCCGGGACAGGGATATACGAGCAGTACTTC.

In this sample, this clonotype turned up once. The chain is built from TRBV10-3 and TRBJ2-1, with 9 bases aligning to TRBD1. The germline gives CDR1 ENHRY, CDR2 SYGVKD. The CDR3 has 14 amino acids. The junction had 8 bases not matched to a gene; V was cut back by 6 bases and J by 8 bases. The CDR3 nucleotides are TGTGCCATCAGCGGACAGGGGTCTATGGATGAGCAGTTCTTC. Amino acid sequence: CAISGQGSMDEQFF.

This clonotype has just a few counts. The genes are TRBV29-1 and TRBJ2-3, with D possibly being TRBD2 (5 bases). V lost 2 bases to trimming and J lost 0 bases, with 12 bases between them. There are 15 residues in the CDR3. Germline CDR1 SQVTM, CDR2 ANQGSEA. CDR3 amino acids: CSVELDGGSTDTQYF. CDR3 in DNA: TGCAGCGTTGAATTGGACGGAGGTAGCACAGATACGCAGTATTTT.

This clonotype occurred once. The CDR3 ends on some other residue instead of the conserved phenylalanine or tryptophan, so this is likely a read error. This chain connects TRBV27 to TRBJ2-7, with TRBD1 matching over 10 bases. The germline gives CDR1 MNHEY, CDR2 SMNVEV (reference sequence). The CDR3 totals 13 residues. J was trimmed by 6 bases and V by 5 bases; bases with no gene match: 4. The CDR3 sequence: CASSIGTGVEQYL. The CDR3, as DNA: TGTGCCAGCAGTATCGGGACAGGGGTCGAGCAGTACCTC.

V and J are TRBV12-3 or TRBV12-4 and TRBJ1-6; maybe TRBD1 (5 bases). V was pared by 3 bases and J by 13 bases, with 7 bases between. The CDR3 is 11 amino acids. CDR3 nucleotides: TGTGCCAGCAGTTTCTGGGGGCCCCTCCACTTT. Encoded protein: CASSFWGPLHF.

The chain combines TRBV29-1 with TRBJ1-2, with D possibly being TRBD1 (5 bases). Looked up from germline, CDR1 is SQVTM and CDR2 is ANQGSEA. This CDR3 comprises 12 residues. The ends were cut back, 6 bases at V and 5 bases at J, with 13 bases in the middle. DNA of the CDR3: TGCAGCGTCGGTGACAGAGGGTATGGCTACACCTTC. Translating gives CSVGDRGYGYTF.

CDR3 bases: TGTGCCAGCAGTGAATGGGGGGATCAGCCCCAGCATTTT. Translation: CASSEWGDQPQHF. The chain is built from TRBV6-1 and TRBJ1-5; TRBD1 is a possible D gene (5 bases). Germline-derived CDR1 and CDR2 are MNHNS and SASEGT. This CDR3 contains 13 residues. The V gene lost 2 bases and the J gene lost 5 bases, with 7 bases spanning the gap.

A few counts support this clonotype. The CDR3 sequence is CSVDRDREGEQYF. DNA for the CDR3: TGCAGCGTGGACCGGGACAGGGAAGGCGAGCAGTACTTC. The chain links TRBV29-1 to TRBJ2-7, with 9 bases lining up with TRBD1. The length of the CDR3 is 13 residues. Trimming took 6 bases from V and 6 from J; bases not matched to a gene: 9. CDR1 and CDR2 (germline): SQVTM, ANQGSEA.

The chain has TRBV29-1 and TRBJ2-5; no definite D call. There are 13 residues in the CDR3. The V end lost 5 bases, the J end lost 5 bases, and 15 bases lay between the germline ends. Germline V lookup: CDR1 SQVTM, CDR2 ANQGSEA. The DNA of the CDR3 is TGCAGCGTTTATACTCGAATGAGGGAGACCCAGTACTTC. It specifies CSVYTRMRETQYF.

This rearrangement joins TRBV19 to TRBJ1-2, with 10 bases lining up with TRBD1. This CDR3 has 14 amino acids. With V trimmed by 7 bases and J by 3 bases, 5 bases remained unmatched. Germline V lookup: CDR1 LNHDA, CDR2 SQIVND (reference sequence). CDR3 bases: TGTGCCAGTATTCCCGGACAGGGGGACTATGGCTACACCTTC. Translating it yields CASIPGQGDYGYTF.

This rearrangement joins TRBV2 to TRBJ2-5; 11 bases are shared with TRBD2. The V gene end was trimmed by 0 bases and the J gene end by 5 bases; junction bases not matched to a gene: 5. Germline CDR1 reads SNHLY; CDR2 reads FYNNEI. CDR3 length: 16 residues. The chain's CDR3 is CASSEALASGRETQYF. Here the CDR3 DNA reads TGTGCCAGCAGTGAAGCGCTCGCTAGCGGGAGGGAGACCCAGTACTTC.

This chain joins TRBV29-1 and TRBJ2-3; 9 nucleotides line up with TRBD2. Germline V gene sequence: CDR1 SQVTM, CDR2 ANQGSEA. Trimming at V came to 4 bases and at J to 2 bases, leaving 4 bases not matched to a gene. The CDR3 is 14 amino acids. CDR3 sequence: CSVASSGNTDTQYF. In DNA, the CDR3 is TGCAGCGTTGCGTCTAGCGGGAACACAGATACGCAGTATTTT.